This T cell receptor (beta chain) was sequenced for a study of blood T cell repertoires in COVID-19 (dated by TCRdb to the early 2020s). About the investigation overall: Samples from collaborators originated in the United States, Italy and Spain and spanned both the acute and convalescent phases of COVID-19. Where available, HLA class I and class II types were taken from metadata supplied by the sample provider and were not determined by assay-based typing. The repertoires were released in a freely available public database meant as a resource for research on the immune response to SARS-CoV-2. Deeply sampled blood TCRbeta repertoires from subjects exposed to, actively infected with, or recovered from COVID-19 were included in the dataset. Samples were obtained from the ongoing ImmuneRACE study (first 160 participants) and from 1,254 subjects provided by 6 global collaborators. The prospective study material was composed of cDNA or gDNA derived from T cells, B-cell-depleted T cells, or PBMCs. The sample metadata nearly always contained a de-identified subject ID, COVID-19 status, age in years and sex.

This clone was counted a few times. The target of this receptor is not known. No much larger clonotype is one base removed from it; base qualities were not supplied. The immunoSEQ Assay, a bias-controlled multiplex PCR, was used to amplify TCRbeta CDR3 regions from genomic DNA. Per the authors' processing: Within the assay, amplification of reference gene primers was used to estimate how many nucleated cells each sample contained. Sequence reads were collapsed and filtered to measure the absolute abundance of every unique TCRbeta CDR3 rearrangement. For each sample, productive Simpson clonality was calculated as the square root of Simpson's diversity index over productive rearrangements. TCRdb obtained this table from immuneACCESS and retained in-frame rearrangements with V and J assigned. These tables miss some clones; where compared with another copy, unresolved V genes account for less than half of the shortfall, and the remainder is unexplained. The V and J calls and the clone size are those of that table, but D and trimming were determined from the DNA. The sample table contains fewer than 350,000 clones; only one count was recorded for almost 90% of them. The ten largest make up roughly 1.5% of the sample.

Results and caveats for the whole study, not just this receptor: Clinical and demographic metadata were provided uncurated, with the amount varying by source and participant.

CDR1 and CDR2, looked up from the germline V gene, are KGHSH and LQKENI. The germline ends are 17 bases apart after V is trimmed by 4 bases and J by 7 bases. From the cysteine through the phenylalanine, the CDR3 covers 14 amino acids. The CDR3 DNA has 42 bases and is translated from base 1. Participants in the prospective study were enrolled through a virtual design, were aged roughly 18 to 100 years, and lived in 24 United States geographic areas. Cohort assignment in the prospective study relied on participant-reported clinical history from a screening survey and a study questionnaire. Each participant in the prospective study had whole blood, serum and a nasopharyngeal or oropharyngeal swab collected by mobile phlebotomists. Prospective study participants could optionally give additional blood draws and questionnaires over an approximately 2-month period. Blood samples from the prospective study were shipped frozen or at room temperature prior to DNA extraction.

The V and J genes are TRBV18 and TRBJ2-7, with TRBD2 tentatively as D gene (5 bases match). The TCR was taken from a woman younger than 30 with acute COVID-19. Material for sequencing was PBMCs or T cells enriched from blood (not recorded which). The DNA sequence is given as TGTGCCAGCTCACTTGATACGAGGGAACGGGAGCAGTACTTC. The resulting protein is CASSLDTREREQYF.